Described below is a single TCR beta chain sequence and its context. The data were obtained in a study of cytomegalovirus exposure and HLA in healthy donors. Study-wide context: An early release of data contained about 85 million unique TCRs, which came from HLA-typed donors.

There are 14 residues in the CDR3. Germline values: CDR1 KGHSH, CDR2 LQKENI. V dropped 3 bases and J dropped 6; count of bases not matched to a gene: 6. 13 Jbeta primers and 60 Vbeta primers were used for the PCR. The protocol was immunoSEQ multiplex PCR, while the TCRdb copy is restricted to in-frame clones and leaves out a portion. The sample holds about 190,000 clones, 75% to 90% seen once. This clonotype was sampled from a woman between 50 and 59 years old in good health and CMV-seropositive. This chain connects TRBV18 to TRBJ2-7, with 9 bases that match TRBD1. Sample: PBMCs. The CDR3 is CASSPGTGFSEQYF. CDR3 in DNA: TGTGCCAGCTCACCGGGGACAGGGTTCTCCGAGCAGTACTTC. Variable domain in full (rest from reference TRBV18 and TRBJ2-7): NAGVMQNPRHLVRRRGQEARLRCSPMKGHSHVYWYRQLPEEGLKFMVYLQKENIIDESGMPKERFSAEFPKEGPSILRIQQVVRGDSAAYFCASSPGTGFSEQYFGPGTRLTVT.